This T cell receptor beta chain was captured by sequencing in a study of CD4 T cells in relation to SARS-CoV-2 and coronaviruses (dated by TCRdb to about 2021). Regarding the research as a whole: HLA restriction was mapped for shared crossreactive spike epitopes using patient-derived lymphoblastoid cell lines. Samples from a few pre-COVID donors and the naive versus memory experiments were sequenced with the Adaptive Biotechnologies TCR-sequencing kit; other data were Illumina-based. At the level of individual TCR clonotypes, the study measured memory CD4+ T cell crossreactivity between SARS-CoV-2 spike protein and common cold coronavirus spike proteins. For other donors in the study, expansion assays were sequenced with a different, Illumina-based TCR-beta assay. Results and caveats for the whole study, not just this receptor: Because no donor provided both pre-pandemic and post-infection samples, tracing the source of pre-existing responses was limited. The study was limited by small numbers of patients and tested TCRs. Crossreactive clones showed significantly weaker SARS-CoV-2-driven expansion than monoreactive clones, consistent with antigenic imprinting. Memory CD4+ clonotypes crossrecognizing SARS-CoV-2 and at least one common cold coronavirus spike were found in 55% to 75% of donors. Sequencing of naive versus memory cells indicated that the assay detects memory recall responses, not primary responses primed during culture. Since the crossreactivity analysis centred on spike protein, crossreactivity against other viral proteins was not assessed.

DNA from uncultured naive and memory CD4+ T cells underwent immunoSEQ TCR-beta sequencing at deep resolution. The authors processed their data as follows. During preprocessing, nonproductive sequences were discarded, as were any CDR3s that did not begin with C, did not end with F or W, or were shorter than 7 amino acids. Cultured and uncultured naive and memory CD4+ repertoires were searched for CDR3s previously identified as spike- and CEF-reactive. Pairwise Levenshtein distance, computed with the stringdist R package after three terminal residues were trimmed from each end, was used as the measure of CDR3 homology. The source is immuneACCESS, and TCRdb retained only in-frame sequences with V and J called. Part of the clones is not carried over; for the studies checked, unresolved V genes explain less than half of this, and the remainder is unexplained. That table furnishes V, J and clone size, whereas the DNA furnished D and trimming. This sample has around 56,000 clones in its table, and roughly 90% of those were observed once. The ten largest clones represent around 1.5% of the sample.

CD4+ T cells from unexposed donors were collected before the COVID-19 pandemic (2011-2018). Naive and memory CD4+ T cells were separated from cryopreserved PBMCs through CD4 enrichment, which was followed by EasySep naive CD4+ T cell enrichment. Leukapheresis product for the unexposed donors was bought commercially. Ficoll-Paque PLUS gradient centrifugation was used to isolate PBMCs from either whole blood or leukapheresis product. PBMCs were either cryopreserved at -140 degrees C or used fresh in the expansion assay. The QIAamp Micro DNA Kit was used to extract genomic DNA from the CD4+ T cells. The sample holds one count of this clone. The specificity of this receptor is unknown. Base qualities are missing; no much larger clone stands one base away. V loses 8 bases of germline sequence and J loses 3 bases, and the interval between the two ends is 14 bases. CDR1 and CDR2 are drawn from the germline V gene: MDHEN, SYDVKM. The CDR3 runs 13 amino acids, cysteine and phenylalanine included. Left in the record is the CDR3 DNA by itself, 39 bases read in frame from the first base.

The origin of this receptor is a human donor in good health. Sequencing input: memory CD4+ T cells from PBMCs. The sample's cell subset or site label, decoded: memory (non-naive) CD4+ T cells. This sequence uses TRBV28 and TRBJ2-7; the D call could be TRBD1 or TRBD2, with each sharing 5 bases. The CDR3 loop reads CASVEGRLYEQYF. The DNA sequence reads TGTGCCAGCGTAGAGGGGCGGCTCTACGAGCAGTACTTC.